This is a list of T cell receptor beta chains from one sample in a study of tumor-infiltrating lymphocytes in primary liver carcinoma. TCRdb reprocessed the multiplex PCR reads with MiXCR, giving one entry per CDR3 protein. The sample contains some 110,000 distinct CDR3 sequences, 64% of which appear only once. Sequencing was done on a sample of liver tumor tissue from sampling region 3. All receptors come from a woman in her fifties or sixties with primary liver carcinoma and hepatitis B virus infection. Both conserved end residues are part of each CDR3. The order of the fields is V gene, clone size, J gene, D gene, CDR3 DNA, CDR3 protein. D genes are given only for firm matches. Where a row states a size, it is once, few, many or the class of an expanded clone; other rows omit it.

>TRBV28|many|TRBJ2-7|-
TGTGCCAGCAGGCGACAGGGAGGGTACTACGAGCAGTACTTC
CASRRQGGYYEQYF
>TRBV29-1|few|TRBJ2-4|TRBD1
TGCAGCATTGCAACCTGGACAGGGGCCACCATTCAGTACTTC
CSIATWTGATIQYF
>TRBV12-3/TRBV12-4|-|TRBJ2-7|TRBD2
TGTGCCAGTAGTTTGTTCGGCGGGAGTCGTTCGTACGAGCAGTACTTC
CASSLFGGSRSYEQYF
>TRBV7-9|-|TRBJ1-3|-
TGTGCCAGCAGCTTAGGAGGGTCCGGAAACACCATATATTTT
CASSLGGSGNTIYF
>TRBV11-2|-|TRBJ2-1|-
TGTGCCAGCGGCTCAGGACGAGGACTGTTGGCTGAGCAGTTCTTC
CASGSGRGLLAEQFF
>TRBV6-5|many|TRBJ2-6|-
TGTGCCAGCGTCTCGCGGGGCGTCTCTGGGGCCAACGTCCTGACTTTC
CASVSRGVSGANVLTF
>TRBV5-8|-|TRBJ2-3|-
TGTGCCAGCAGCTTGGAGGTGTCCGGCACAGATACGCAGTATTTT
CASSLEVSGTDTQYF
>TRBV11-1|many|TRBJ2-7|TRBD2
TGTGCCAGCAGCTTATTAGGGACTAGCGCTTCCTACGAGCAGTACTTC
CASSLLGTSASYEQYF
>TRBV30|many|TRBJ1-5|-
TGTGCCTGGAGTGTAATGGGTTATAGCAATCAGCCCCAGCATTTT
CAWSVMGYSNQPQHF
>TRBV28|-|TRBJ2-5|TRBD2
TGTGCCAGCAGTTTAGGCGGGAGTGGAATAGAGACCCAGTACTTC
CASSLGGSGIETQYF
>TRBV30|-|TRBJ1-3|TRBD1
TGTGTCTGGAGCACAGGGGGCTCTGGAAACACCATATATTTT
CVWSTGGSGNTIYF
>TRBV6-6|-|TRBJ1-6|TRBD1
TGTGCCAGCAGCACCACAACAGGGGGCTCGAAGTCACCCCTCCACTTT
CASSTTTGGSKSPLHF
>TRBV5-1|-|TRBJ1-5|-
TGCACCAGCAGCATCAATAGCGGGAGGGGTTATACGCAGCATTTT
CTSSINSGRGYTQHF
>TRBV11-2|-|TRBJ2-4|-
TGTGCCAGCAGCTCAGATGGTTGGGGGCGCAACATTCAGTATTTC
CASSSDGWGRNIQYF
>TRBV4-1|-|TRBJ1-4|-
TGCGCCAGCAGCCGGGGGGTCAGCACTAATGAAAAACTGTTTTTC
CASSRGVSTNEKLFF
>TRBV4-1|many|TRBJ2-5|TRBD2
TGCGCCAGCAGCCACGCTCTAGCGGGAGGGCAAGAGACCCAGTACTTC
CASSHALAGGQETQYF
>TRBV28|-|TRBJ1-3|TRBD1
TGTGCCAGCGCCCCTCAGGGGGCTGGAAACACCATATATTTT
CASAPQGAGNTIYF
>TRBV6-5|-|TRBJ1-4|-
TGTACCAGCAGTTACACGGGCGGGCGTGAAAAACTGTTTTTT
CTSSYTGGREKLFF
>TRBV12-3/TRBV12-4|few|TRBJ2-7|TRBD2
TGTGCCAGCAGTAATGGACTAGCGGGATTGTACGAGCAGTACTTC
CASSNGLAGLYEQYF
>TRBV5-1|many|TRBJ2-2|TRBD2
TGCGCCAGCAGCTCCGTAGCGGGGTCTGGGACCGGGGAGCTGTTTTTT
CASSSVAGSGTGELFF
>TRBV28|-|TRBJ2-1|-
TGTGCCAGCAGTTCAGGGACTTTTGTCTTCTCCTGCAATGAGCAGTTCTTC
CASSSGTFVFSCNEQFF
>TRBV13|-|TRBJ2-3|-
TGTGCCAGCAGCCCCGGGCCTAGGAGCACAGATAAGCAGTATTTT
CASSPGPRSTDKQYF
>TRBV11-2|-|TRBJ2-5|-
TGTGCCTGCGGAACTCGAACCCAGTACTTC
CACGTRTQYF
>TRBV11-2|few|TRBJ2-3|TRBD2
TGTGCCGGCAAGTTGTTCCCAGCGGGAGAGTCAGATACGCAGTATTTT
CAGKLFPAGESDTQYF